This is a list of T cell receptor beta chains from one sample in a study of technical replicates of blood from several donors. Libraries were prepared by immunoSEQ multiplex PCR; TCRdb keeps only in-frame clonotypes and omits some of them. The sample holds 60,000 to 85,000 clones, under 95% seen once. Sequencing input: T cells isolated from PBMCs. All receptors derive from a human donor in good health. CDR3s include the opening cysteine and the closing phenylalanine or tryptophan. The size field is filled for only some rows; it gives once, few, many or a size class.

V	size	J	CDR3
TRBV27	NA	TRBJ2-7	CASKVRTGSSYEQYF
TRBV18	NA	TRBJ1-1	CASSGQLEAFF
TRBV10-3	once	TRBJ2-1	CAISEPREIYNEQFF
TRBV2	NA	TRBJ2-3	CASSEGLAGGTDTQYF
TRBV2	NA	TRBJ1-2	CASRIDRVVNYGYTF
TRBV28	NA	TRBJ1-3	CASNGEKRQYSGNTIYF
TRBV19	NA	TRBJ2-7	CASSIGPGTMPEQYF
TRBV9	NA	TRBJ2-5	CASSVGGVEYQETQYF
TRBV6-5	NA	TRBJ2-7	CASSFHPRDRGYEQYF
TRBV4-3	NA	TRBJ2-2	CASSRDRGRSANTGELFF
TRBV5-1	NA	TRBJ2-7	CASSFSGGQYF
TRBV9	NA	TRBJ1-1	CASSLQGNTEAFF
TRBV6-1	NA	TRBJ2-3	CASSGGTDTQYF
TRBV5-6	NA	TRBJ2-7	CASSLASYEQYF
TRBV6-5	NA	TRBJ1-4	CASRRGLANEKLFF
TRBV29-1	once	TRBJ1-1	CSVERTGMNTEAFF
TRBV7-3	NA	TRBJ1-1	CASSLSRGEAFF
TRBV4-3	NA	TRBJ2-7	CASSQGAFYEQYF
TRBV19	NA	TRBJ2-2	CASNTGLADTGELFF
TRBV4-3	NA	TRBJ1-5	CASSQVYTYGNQPQHF
TRBV9	once	TRBJ1-4	CASSVAGGGTTNEKLFF
TRBV7-2	NA	TRBJ2-2	CASSSGIAGAAGELFF
TRBV14	NA	TRBJ1-2	CASSHYRQGGDYGYTF
TRBV13	NA	TRBJ2-5	CASSSRLAGVQETQYF
TRBV7-2	NA	TRBJ1-3	CASSPRGSGNTIYF
TRBV11-3	NA	TRBJ1-4	CASSLGGDGEKLFF
TRBV9	NA	TRBJ2-1	CASSGAPRGLNEQFF
TRBV6-5	NA	TRBJ2-1	CASSYLSGNEQFF
TRBV6-6	NA	TRBJ1-1	CASSQQGFMNTEAFF
TRBV4-1	NA	TRBJ2-7	CASSHTTRDRGHYEQYF
TRBV7-2	NA	TRBJ2-7	CASSSSGNPSYEQYF
TRBV7-2	NA	TRBJ2-1	CASSLVSSGSSYNEQFF
TRBV30	few	TRBJ1-3	CAWSVSRSGNTIYF
TRBV4-1	NA	TRBJ2-7	CASSQTGTTTTRYEQYF
TRBV19	NA	TRBJ1-2	CATTPDRDSGYTF
TRBV18	NA	TRBJ1-5	CASSPGQALQPQHF
TRBV6-5	NA	TRBJ2-3	CASWRETRDTQYF
TRBV5-1	NA	TRBJ1-2	CASSYYRETNYGYTF
TRBV20-1	NA	TRBJ2-7	CSLLAGEQYF
TRBV4-1	NA	TRBJ2-7	CASSQESLQSSFYEQYF
TRBV7-6	NA	TRBJ2-1	CASSAASSNEQFF
TRBV5-4	NA	TRBJ2-2	CASSFIAGELFF
TRBV27	once	TRBJ2-7	CASSLRQGAGEQYF
TRBV27	NA	TRBJ2-3	CASSLLSSTDTQYF
TRBV19	NA	TRBJ2-2	CATKTGDRGNTGELFF